This T cell receptor (beta chain) was sequenced during a study of cytomegalovirus exposure and HLA in healthy donors. Points from the study as a whole: Donor immune exposure was known only as CMV serostatus.

With 4 bases clipped from V and 5 bases from J, the junction kept 3 bases outside the gene matches. CDR3 length equals 14 residues. The germline V gene has CDR1 MNHEY and CDR2 SMNVEV (reference sequence). Worth noting for this clone: No antigen is known for it.

Both 60 Vbeta primers and 13 Jbeta primers went into the PCR. The repertoire was sequenced with immunoSEQ multiplex PCR; TCRdb's copy has only in-frame clones and lacks some. The data hold under 55,000 clones, with 55% to 85% observed a single time. The chain joins TRBV27 to TRBJ2-7; 12 bases agree with TRBD1. The specimen was PBMCs. This clonotype was obtained from a woman aged 45 to 65 in good health and CMV-seronegative. The chain's CDR3 is CASSYRDRGHEQYF. The CDR3 DNA follows: TGTGCCAGCAGTTACCGGGACAGGGGGCACGAGCAGTACTTC.